These 30 T cell receptor beta chains share one sample of origin, sequenced in a study of beta chain features in type 1 diabetes listed by TCRdb under 2018. Libraries were prepared through the immunoSEQ multiplex PCR assay. The High Capacity cDNA Reverse Transcription Kit was used to reverse transcribe all of the isolated RNA, meaning that expressed TCRB transcripts were what got sequenced. The table was pulled from immuneACCESS by TCRdb, which kept in-frame rearrangements only. Such tables lose some clones; where checked, under half of the loss comes from unresolved V genes, and the rest has no known cause. This sample holds some 410,000 clones; approximately 10% were observed only once. Approximately 0.05% of the sample comes from the top ten. The material sequenced was naive CD4+ T cells from blood. This specimen's cell subset or site label, per the study, means: true naive CD4+ T cells. Receptor source: a woman in her late teens or twenties in good health.

This clone showed up just a few times. The chain uses TRBV27 and TRBJ2-2; the D is unclear. Germline values: CDR1 MNHEY, CDR2 SMNVEV (reference sequence). The V and J ends lost 4 bases and 1 base respectively, with 4 bases between them. The CDR3 is 13 amino acids. The DNA of the CDR3 is TGTGCCAGCAGTTGGCAGAACACCGGGGAGCTGTTTTTT. The encoded protein is CASSWQNTGELFF.

The chain is built from TRBV12-5 and TRBJ2-7; maybe TRBD2 (6 bases). The V gene's germline CDR1 is LGHNT and CDR2 FRNRAP. V was clipped by 7 bases and J by 0 bases, with 16 bases between them. This CDR3 has 15 amino acids. CDR3 residues: CASAPGVVSSYEQYV. In DNA form, the CDR3 reads TGTGCTAGTGCCCCGGGGGTGGTGAGCTCCTACGAGCAGTACGTC.

The genes are TRBV5-6 and TRBJ2-1, with D unresolved. Trimming cost V 1 base and J 5 bases, with 7 bases left between them. Germline V gives CDR1 SGHDT, CDR2 YYEEEE. This CDR3 contains 13 residues. The CDR3 bases are TGTGCCAGCAGCTTGTCTCAGAACAATGAGCAGTTCTTC. It is translated as CASSLSQNNEQFF.

This clone was counted between two and nine times. The genes are TRBV14 and TRBJ1-1; TRBD1 agrees at 8 bases. The germline V gene has CDR1 SGHDN and CDR2 FVKESK. V dropped 0 bases and J dropped 1; count of bases not matched to a gene: 7. The CDR3 spans 17 residues. The CDR3 DNA sequence: TGTGCCAGCAGCCAAGATGCAGGGGGCGGTCGGAACACTGAAGCTTTCTTT. It codes for CASSQDAGGGRNTEAFF.

This chain connects TRBV29-1 to TRBJ1-2; a weak D match, TRBD1 (5 bases). Trimming stripped 8 bases from V and 6 bases from J, with 10 bases between. Germline V gives CDR1 SQVTM, CDR2 ANQGSEA. This CDR3 has 10 amino acids. This chain's CDR3 is CSIQVNGYTF. CDR3 DNA sequence: TGCAGCATACAGGTTAATGGCTACACCTTC.

This clone was counted only a few times. The chain joins TRBV20-1 to TRBJ2-7; 9 bases map to TRBD1. Germline CDR1 reads DFQATT; CDR2 reads SNEGSKA (reference sequence). CDR3 size: 10 residues. The ends lost 5 bases at V and 11 bases at J; junction bases unmatched: 4. CDR3 loop: CSAGGQGEYV. CDR3 bases: TGCAGTGCTGGGGGACAGGGAGAGTACGTC.

V gene TRBV13 combines with J gene TRBJ2-7; 8 nucleotides line up with TRBD1. V lost 5 bases to trimming and J lost 1 base; unmatched junction nucleotides: 10. This CDR3 has 16 residues. CDR1 and CDR2 from the germline V gene are PRHDT and FYEKMQ (reference sequence). Here the CDR3 DNA reads TGTGCCAGCAGCGGCGAAACAGGGGGGAATTCCTACGAGCAGTACTTC. Translated, it gives CASSGETGGNSYEQYF. The whole variable domain, remainder taken from reference TRBV13 and TRBJ2-7, is AAGVIQSPRHLIKEKRETATLKCYPIPRHDTVYWYQQGPGQDPQFLISFYEKMQSDKGSIPDRFSAQQFSDYHSELNMSSLELGDSALYFCASSGETGGNSYEQYFGPGTRLTVT.

The chain employs TRBV14 and TRBJ2-7; 8 bases align to TRBD1. The CDR3 consists of 16 residues. Germline-derived CDR1 and CDR2 are SGHDN and FVKESK. V gave up 4 bases and J gave up 4 bases; unmatched junction bases: 12. CDR3: CASSPRARGQTYEQYV. In DNA, the CDR3 is TGTGCCAGCAGCCCTAGGGCCAGGGGGCAGACGTACGAGCAGTACGTC.

The table lists this clone with a few counts. The rearrangement links TRBV14 to TRBJ1-2, with D perhaps TRBD1 (5 bases). Germline CDR1 and CDR2: SGHDN and FVKESK. V lost 3 bases and J lost 7, with 21 bases in between. The CDR3 covers 16 residues. CDR3: CASSQAGFPPLGGYTF. The CDR3 nucleotides are TGTGCCAGCAGCCAGGCAGGGTTCCCACCATTAGGTGGCTACACCTTC.

DNA for the CDR3: TGTGCCTGGAGTTCAGGGGCCGGCTACGAGCAGTACTTC. It yields the protein CAWSSGAGYEQYF. The chain couples TRBV30 to TRBJ2-7, with a weak D call TRBD1 (6 bases). The CDR3 spans 13 residues. Germline V gene sequence: CDR1 GTSNPN, CDR2 SVGIG (reference sequence). Trimming left V 2 bases short and J 3 bases short, with 11 bases between.

The rearrangement joins TRBV18 to TRBJ2-1; 12 bases fit TRBD2. The junction had 7 bases not matched to a gene; V was cut back by 5 bases and J by 5 bases. The CDR3 is 16 amino acids. The germline V gene has CDR1 KGHSH and CDR2 LQKENI. CDR3 sequence reads: CASSTRTSGKNNEQFF. The CDR3 coding sequence is TGTGCCAGCTCAACAAGGACTAGCGGGAAAAACAATGAGCAGTTCTTC. Together with reference TRBV18 and TRBJ2-1, the CDR3 gives the full variable domain: NAGVMQNPRHLVRRRGQEARLRCSPMKGHSHVYWYRQLPEEGLKFMVYLQKENIIDESGMPKERFSAEFPKEGPSILRIQQVVRGDSAAYFCASSTRTSGKNNEQFFGPGTRLTVL.

This clone was picked up a small number of times. The chain couples TRBV4-3 to TRBJ2-3; D gene ambiguous. Germline lookup yields CDR1 LGHNA and CDR2 YSLEER. Trimming cost V 2 bases and J 5 bases, with 11 bases left between them. CDR3 length: 14 amino acids. The CDR3 region is CASSQMVSRDTQYF. CDR3 sequence (DNA): TGCGCCAGCAGCCAAATGGTATCTCGAGATACGCAGTATTTT.

This clone has just a few counts. V gene TRBV7-9 combines with J gene TRBJ2-5; D is perhaps TRBD1 (6 bases). The CDR3 totals 14 residues. Trimming stripped 4 bases from V and 2 bases from J, with 11 bases between. Germline V gene data show CDR1 as SEHNR and CDR2 as FQNEAQ (reference sequence). CDR3 nucleotides: TGTGCCAGCAGCTATAGACAGGATCAAGAGACCCAGTACTTC. Translated, it gives CASSYRQDQETQYF.

The genes are TRBV7-9 and TRBJ2-3; a possible D gene is TRBD2 (5 bases). This CDR3 region has 18 residues. CDR1 SEHNR and CDR2 FQNEAQ come from the germline V gene (reference sequence). V lost 5 bases and J 2 bases, leaving 23 bases between the germline ends. The CDR3 DNA reads TGTGCCAGCAGCCCCAAGCCACTACCCAGAGGGCCCACAGATACGCAGTATTTT. Amino acid sequence: CASSPKPLPRGPTDTQYF.

The chain employs TRBV4-2 and TRBJ2-1; 8 nucleotides match TRBD2. Unmatched junction bases numbered 12, after V lost 0 bases and J lost 8 bases. The germline V gene encodes CDR1 LGHNA and CDR2 YNFKEQ. The CDR3 sequence is 17 residues long. The CDR3 reads CASSQDLGQRERDEQFF. As DNA, the CDR3 is TGTGCCAGCAGCCAAGATCTAGGGCAGCGGGAGCGGGATGAGCAGTTCTTC.

This chain connects TRBV25-1 to TRBJ1-6; D unclear. This CDR3 has 13 amino acids. CDR1 is MGHDK, CDR2 SYGVNS, per germline. Trimming shortened V by 11 bases and J by 8 bases, and 16 bases separated the two germline ends. The CDR3: CASALQLDSPLHF. The CDR3 DNA reads as TGTGCCTCAGCCCTACAGCTGGATTCACCCCTCCACTTT.

This chain links TRBV7-2 with TRBJ1-2; 10 nucleotides line up with TRBD1. The CDR3 is 14 amino acids. V trimming: 4 bases; J trimming: 8 bases; junction bases outside the gene matches: 7. Germline V gene lookup returns CDR1 SGHTA and CDR2 FQGNSA. CDR3 DNA sequence: TGTGCCAGCAGCTCATTCCGGGACAGGGGCGGCTACACCTTC. It yields the protein CASSSFRDRGGYTF.

The rearrangement links TRBV28 to TRBJ1-5; D unresolved. V lost 4 bases to trimming and J lost 4 bases, with 14 bases between them. Per germline, CDR1 MDHEN and CDR2 SYDVKM. This CDR3 comprises 15 residues. The CDR3 DNA follows: TGTGCCAGCAGTTCGTCCGACGGGATTAATCAGCCCCAGCATTTT. It yields the protein CASSSSDGINQPQHF.

This chain links TRBV7-2 with TRBJ1-3; D unclear. Germline loops: CDR1 SGHTA, CDR2 FQGNSA. Trimming pared 2 bases from V and 3 bases from J, leaving 5 bases between. The CDR3 contains 13 residues. CDR3 sequence: CASSLSNGNTIYF. For the CDR3, the DNA is TGTGCCAGCAGCTTATCCAATGGAAACACCATATATTTT.

This clone was seen only a few times. The chain combines TRBV18 with TRBJ2-7; 14 bases map to TRBD2. The CDR3 is made up of 15 amino acids. Trimming at V came to 3 bases and at J to 5 bases, leaving 3 bases not matched to a gene. CDR1 and CDR2 (germline): KGHSH, LQKENI. The CDR3 loop is CASSPGLAGVNEQYF. In nucleotides, the CDR3 is TGTGCCAGCTCACCGGGACTAGCGGGAGTAAACGAGCAGTACTTC.

V gene TRBV7-8 combines with J gene TRBJ2-3; D is unresolved. CDR1 SGHVS and CDR2 FQNEAQ come from the germline V gene. The ends were cut back, 2 bases at V and 9 bases at J, with 9 bases in the middle. The CDR3 spans 12 residues. The CDR3 DNA reads as TGTGCCAGCAGCTTACCATATGGAACGCAGTATTTT. Amino acids: CASSLPYGTQYF.

The J gene is TRBJ2-1, the V gene TRBV5-1; D is ambiguous. The V gene's germline CDR1 is SGHRS and CDR2 YFSETQ. This CDR3 is built from 16 residues. Deletions cut 3 bases from V and 0 bases from J, with 13 bases between. The CDR3: CASSSKHQLSYNEQFF. DNA of the CDR3: TGCGCCAGCAGCTCCAAACATCAACTCTCCTACAATGAGCAGTTCTTC. Full variable domain (remainder filled in from reference TRBV5-1 and TRBJ2-1): KAGVTQTPRYLIKTRGQQVTLSCSPISGHRSVSWYQQTPGQGLQFLFEYFSETQRNKGNFPGRFSGRQFSNSRSEMNVSTLELGDSALYLCASSSKHQLSYNEQFFGPGTRLTVL.

The chain carries TRBV7-8 and TRBJ1-2; 7 bases line up with TRBD1. V trimming: 4 bases; J trimming: 3 bases; junction bases outside the gene matches: 5. This CDR3 has 14 residues. CDR1 is SGHVS, CDR2 FQNEAQ, per germline. The CDR3 loop is CASSSAGQYYGYTF. CDR3 in DNA: TGTGCCAGCAGCTCGGCGGGACAGTACTATGGCTACACCTTC.

The chain is built from TRBV7-6 and TRBJ2-7; no definite D call. V shed 4 bases and J shed 6 bases, with 7 bases lying between them. The CDR3 extends over 11 amino acids. Germline V gene data show CDR1 as SGHVS and CDR2 as FNYEAQ. CDR3 in amino acids: CASSSAFEQYF. CDR3 bases: TGTGCCAGCAGCTCCGCCTTCGAGCAGTACTTC.

The chain has TRBV6-5 and TRBJ2-5; no firm D call. CDR3 length: 11 amino acids. Trimming took 8 bases from V and 5 from J, leaving 9 bases between them. Germline CDR1 is MNHEY and CDR2 is SVGAGI. The CDR3 reads CASGVRETQYF. The CDR3, as DNA: TGTGCCAGCGGGGTCCGGGAGACCCAGTACTTC.

This clone was seen a handful of times. This sequence joins TRBV7-2 and TRBJ2-7; D uncertain. Germline V gene lookup returns CDR1 SGHTA and CDR2 FQGNSA. Deletions cut 1 base from V and 2 bases from J, with 12 bases between. This CDR3 spans 15 amino acids. The CDR3 loop is CASSLESTITYEQYF. CDR3 sequence (DNA): TGTGCCAGCAGCTTAGAGTCCACCATTACCTACGAGCAGTACTTC.

This chain uses TRBV27 with TRBJ2-2, with D unclear. The CDR3 has 11 amino acids. Per the germline V gene, CDR1 is MNHEY and CDR2 is SMNVEV (reference sequence). Trimming removed 3 bases from V and 8 bases from J, with 4 bases in between. CDR3 in amino acids: CASSLAGELFF. CDR3 in DNA: TGTGCCAGCAGTTTGGCAGGGGAGCTGTTTTTT.

This clone was seen a few times. The chain combines TRBV2 with TRBJ2-7, with 12 bases that match TRBD1. CDR1 and CDR2 from the germline V gene are SNHLY and FYNNEI. After removal of 7 bases from V and 3 bases from J, the junction contained 13 bases not matched to a gene. The CDR3 is made up of 17 amino acids. The CDR3 DNA sequence: TGTGCCAGCACCCGAGGACAAGGGACAGGGGGCCTCTACGAGCAGTACGTC. It specifies CASTRGQGTGGLYEQYV.

This clone was recorded a few times. The V gene is TRBV18, the J gene TRBJ1-4; D call uncertain. The CDR3 contains 13 residues. Trimming took off 6 bases at V and 5 bases at J, with 10 bases between the two ends. Per germline, CDR1 KGHSH and CDR2 LQKENI. The CDR3 sequence is CASSEAENEKLFF. The CDR3 coding sequence is TGTGCCAGCTCCGAGGCGGAAAATGAAAAACTGTTTTTT.

This clone has just a few counts. The rearrangement uses TRBV7-9 and TRBJ1-1; tentatively, D is TRBD1 (6 bases). V shed 6 bases and J shed 3 bases, with 17 bases lying between them. CDR1 and CDR2 from the germline V gene are SEHNR and FQNEAQ (reference sequence). CDR3 length equals 15 residues. Written as DNA, the CDR3 is TGTGCCAGCAGGGACCGAAGGGGGTGGCACACTGAAGCTTTCTTT. This codes for CASRDRRGWHTEAFF. Filled out from reference TRBV7-9 and TRBJ1-1, the complete variable domain reads DTGVSQNPRHKITKRGQNVTFRCDPISEHNRLYWYRQTLGQGPEFLTYFQNEAQLEKSRLLSDRFSAERPKGSFSTLEIQRTEQGDSAMYLCASRDRRGWHTEAFFGQGTRLTVV.